Listed below are T cell receptor beta chains from one sample, sequenced in a study of blood T cell repertoires in COVID-19. Generated by immunoSEQ multiplex PCR, the TCRdb table keeps only in-frame clones and is missing some. The repertoire holds about 260,000 clones, with around 90% as singletons. The specimen was peripheral blood. These receptors all stem from a man in his 60s who had recovered from COVID-19. The CDR3 runs from the conserved cysteine through the conserved F or W. D genes are given only for firm matches. Some rows mark clone size as missing; the rest say once, few, many or name a class of expanded clone.

clone_size d_call j_call v_call cdr3_aa cdr3_nt
NA NA TRBJ1-6 TRBV9 CASSVAEANSPLHF TGTGCCAGCAGCGTAGCTGAGGCGAATTCACCCCTCCACTTT
NA NA TRBJ2-7 TRBV29-1 CSVGDRLSAYEQYF TGCAGCGTTGGAGACAGGCTCTCAGCCTACGAGCAGTACTTC
NA NA TRBJ1-1 TRBV5-1 CASSLVGQMNTEAFF TGCGCCAGCAGCTTGGTGGGGCAGATGAACACTGAAGCTTTCTTT
NA NA TRBJ2-3 TRBV6-4 CASSPLYSTDTQYF TGTGCCAGCAGTCCCCTCTACAGCACAGATACGCAGTATTTT
NA TRBD2 TRBJ2-7 TRBV7-3 CASSLGGGEQYF TGTGCCAGCAGCTTGGGGGGGGGCGAGCAGTACTTC
once TRBD2 TRBJ2-1 TRBV11-2 CASSGGTSGGGQFF TGTGCCAGCTCCGGAGGGACTAGCGGGGGAGGGCAGTTCTTC
NA NA TRBJ2-5 TRBV9 CASSFLATQETQYF TGTGCCAGCAGCTTCTTAGCGACACAAGAGACCCAGTACTTC
NA TRBD1 TRBJ1-4 TRBV5-1 CASSTGQGASNEKLFF TGCGCCAGCAGCACCGGACAGGGGGCGTCTAATGAAAAACTGTTTTTT
NA NA TRBJ1-2 TRBV27 CASSFQGNYGYTF TGTGCCAGCAGTTTTCAGGGGAACTATGGCTACACCTTC
NA NA TRBJ1-4 TRBV6-5 CASRLSGAGEKLFF TGTGCCAGCAGACTCTCGGGAGCGGGGGAAAAACTGTTTTTT
NA TRBD2 TRBJ2-3 TRBV2 CASSGSGGALGTQYF TGTGCCAGCAGTGGTAGCGGGGGGGCCCTAGGAACGCAGTATTTT
few TRBD1 TRBJ1-4 TRBV5-1 CASSLEGDSANEKLFF TGCGCCAGCAGCTTGGAGGGGGACAGCGCTAATGAAAAACTGTTTTTT
NA TRBD1 TRBJ1-2 TRBV18 CASSPPGQIYGYTF TGTGCCAGCTCACCACCGGGACAGATCTATGGCTACACCTTC
once NA TRBJ2-7 TRBV7-8 CASSLENRAYEQYF TGTGCCAGCAGCTTAGAAAACAGAGCCTACGAGCAGTACTTC
NA NA TRBJ2-2 TRBV9 CASSVGFRAGTAGELFF TGTGCCAGCAGCGTAGGCTTTAGGGCGGGTACGGCCGGGGAGCTGTTTTTT
NA NA TRBJ2-4 TRBV18 CASSPPRQDGNRGIQYF TGTGCCAGCTCACCACCCCGACAGGACGGGAATCGGGGCATTCAGTACTTC
NA NA TRBJ2-3 TRBV27 CASSPNTDTQYF TGTGCCAGCAGTCCAAACACAGATACGCAGTATTTT
once NA TRBJ2-7 TRBV6-5 CASSYSSEQYF TGTGCCAGCAGTTACTCTAGCGAGCAGTACTTC
NA NA TRBJ2-4 TRBV13 CASSSHQGLAKNIQYF TGTGCCAGCAGCTCCCATCAGGGCTTAGCCAAAAACATTCAGTACTTC
NA NA TRBJ1-4 TRBV15 CATSRRAGPNEKLFF TGTGCCACCAGCCGACGTGCGGGCCCTAATGAAAAACTGTTTTTT
NA TRBD1 TRBJ1-4 TRBV19 CASSYGTGGEKLFF TGTGCCAGTAGTTACGGGACAGGTGGTGAAAAACTGTTTTTT
NA TRBD2 TRBJ2-7 TRBV5-4 CASSLRGGTSYEQYF TGTGCCAGCAGCCTCCGGGGAGGGACCTCCTACGAGCAGTACTTC
once TRBD1 TRBJ1-2 TRBV25-1 CASSEWGTGNGYTF TGTGCCAGCAGTGAATGGGGGACAGGGAATGGCTACACCTTC
few NA TRBJ2-2 TRBV5-1 CASSPRQATGELFF TGCGCCAGCAGCCCCCGTCAAGCCACCGGGGAGCTGTTTTTT
NA NA TRBJ1-2 TRBV13 CASSSQGGGYTF TGTGCCAGCAGCTCCCAGGGTGGTGGCTACACCTTC
NA TRBD2 TRBJ2-3 TRBV11-2 CASSQGLAGPSTDTQYF TGTGCCAGCAGTCAAGGACTAGCGGGGCCAAGCACAGATACGCAGTATTTT
NA TRBD1 TRBJ2-7 TRBV5-1 CASSFEPPGQITSSYEQYF TGCGCCAGCAGCTTCGAACCCCCGGGACAGATCACAAGCTCCTACGAGCAGTACTTC
NA TRBD1 TRBJ1-5 TRBV2 CASSEGDRVQPQHF TGTGCCAGCAGTGAAGGAGACAGGGTCCAGCCCCAGCATTTT
few NA TRBJ1-4 TRBV21-1 CASSNWGPGGNEKLFF TGTGCCAGCAGCAATTGGGGACCGGGAGGGAATGAAAAACTGTTTTTT